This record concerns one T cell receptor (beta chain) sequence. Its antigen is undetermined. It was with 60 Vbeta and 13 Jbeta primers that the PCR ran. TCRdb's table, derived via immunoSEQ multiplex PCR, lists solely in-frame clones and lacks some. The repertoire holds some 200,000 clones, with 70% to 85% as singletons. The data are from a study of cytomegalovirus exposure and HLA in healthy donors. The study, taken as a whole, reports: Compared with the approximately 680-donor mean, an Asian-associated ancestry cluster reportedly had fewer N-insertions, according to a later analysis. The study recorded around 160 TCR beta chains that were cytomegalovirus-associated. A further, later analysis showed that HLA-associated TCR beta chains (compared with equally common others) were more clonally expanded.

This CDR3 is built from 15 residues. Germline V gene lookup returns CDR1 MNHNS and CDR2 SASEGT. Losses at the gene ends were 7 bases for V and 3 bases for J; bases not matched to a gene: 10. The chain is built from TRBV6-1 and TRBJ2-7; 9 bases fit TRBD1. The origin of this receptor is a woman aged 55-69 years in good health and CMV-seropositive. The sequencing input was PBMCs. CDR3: CASNPGQGKYYEQYF. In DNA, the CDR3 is TGTGCCAGCAACCCGGGACAGGGCAAATACTACGAGCAGTACTTC.